Detailed here is one TCR beta chain. This sample is drawn from a study of control samples from healthy donors and cancer patients. The CDR3 extends over 16 amino acids. Looked up from germline, CDR1 is LGHNA and CDR2 is YNFKEQ. With 5 bases clipped from V and 2 bases from J, the junction kept 12 bases outside the gene matches. Measured with immunoSEQ multiplex PCR; TCRdb has only the in-frame clones, and not every one. The sample carries some 95,000 clones, roughly three quarters recorded once. The TCR originated in a woman in her twenties or thirties in good health. This chain links TRBV4-2 with TRBJ2-7; 7 bases are shared with TRBD1. The sequencing input was blood. This CDR3 is CASSAQTGNRPYEQYF. The DNA of the CDR3 is TGTGCCAGCAGCGCGCAGACAGGGAACCGGCCCTACGAGCAGTACTTC.